A selection of T cell receptor beta chains follows, all from one sample in a study of blood T cells in healthy people across ages. One entry per CDR3 protein results from TCRdb running MiXCR on the 5' RACE reads. The table records about 1,500,000 distinct CDR3 sequences, roughly 40% of them present only once. The sequencing sample was made of blood. The receptors here all came from a young woman in good health. Each CDR3 is given with its conserved first and last residue.

TRBJ2-1,TRBV29-1,CSVESSDERFF
TRBJ2-6,TRBV28,CASRWSGRGSGANVLTF
TRBJ2-7,TRBV10-2,CASDTVDRTPSYNEQYF
TRBJ1-2,TRBV20-1,CSASKYGYTF
TRBJ2-5,TRBV7-2,CASSVGQGLVEQYF
.,TRBV5-1,CASSSLAGAVSSMSNGETQYF
TRBJ2-3,TRBV20-1,CSAPPGLAGTDTQYF
TRBJ2-6,TRBV3-1,CASSPTADYSGANVLTF
TRBJ2-7,TRBV25-1,CASSEKLGRLDHEQYF
TRBJ2-5,TRBV20-1,CSARSMRGQETQYF
TRBJ1-2,TRBV27,CASSLYSGIDYGYTF
TRBJ2-7,TRBV29-1,CSVAGRGKKDYEQYF
TRBJ2-7,TRBV28,CASSPFRSEGSYEQYF
TRBJ1-2,TRBV29-1,CSVEEGQGWFGYTF
TRBJ2-7,TRBV10-3,CAITPDPAYEQYF
TRBJ1-5,TRBV20-1,CSAKKESNQPQHF
TRBJ2-2,TRBV20-1,CSARNGGRPGELFF
TRBJ2-1,TRBV7-6,CASSLVSGGSLGEQFF
TRBJ1-2,TRBV11-2,CASSLGPGTENKNYGYTF
TRBJ1-1,TRBV28,CASNPDRALALVTEAFF
TRBJ2-5,TRBV7-2,CASSLHGLDYNEQYF
TRBJ2-1,TRBV28,CASSYPPRGGTNEQFF
TRBJ2-3,TRBV12-3/TRBV12-4,CASDRQGTDTQYF
TRBJ1-5,TRBV6-2/TRBV6-3,CASSYHLGSKNSNQPQHF
TRBJ1-2,TRBV19,CATEKVPNGYTF
TRBJ2-1,TRBV15,CATSRDALLMAPQNDEQFF
TRBJ1-2,TRBV4-1,CASSHPEGTGVNYGYTF
TRBJ2-1,TRBV20-1,CSTTGTGSYNEQFF
TRBJ1-2,TRBV20-1,CSAEEGASGGYGYTF
TRBJ2-1,TRBV5-1,CASSLLPLAPGSVEQFF
TRBJ2-7,TRBV7-9,CASISDSYEQYF
TRBJ2-7,TRBV6-6,CASGGLALGNEQYF
TRBJ2-1,TRBV12-3/TRBV12-4,CASSFQGKTYNEQFF
.,TRBV6-1,CASSEAHGREIEQYF
TRBJ2-7,TRBV18,CASSRGGGSSWSYEQYF
TRBJ2-3,TRBV6-1,CASGLAGVGDTQYF
TRBJ2-2,TRBV10-3,CAIRAGGATGELFF
TRBJ2-2,TRBV29-1,CSVEKDMTENTGELFF
TRBJ1-2,TRBV25-1,CASSESSMGYTF
TRBJ2-7,TRBV25-1,CASSEYSSGVKDEQYF
TRBJ1-2,TRBV19,CASRWAPNYGYTF
TRBJ1-1,TRBV27,CASSLWRGSWTEAFF
TRBJ2-7,TRBV7-9,CASSFGDKLSYEQYF
TRBJ1-1,TRBV27,CASSFAGATEAFF
TRBJ1-5,TRBV2,CASEAGNQPQHF
TRBJ2-7,TRBV5-5,CASSSPGVSYEQYF
TRBJ1-5,TRBV6-1,CASSDTTNQPQHF
TRBJ2-3,TRBV7-8,CASSSRAGSSTDTQYF